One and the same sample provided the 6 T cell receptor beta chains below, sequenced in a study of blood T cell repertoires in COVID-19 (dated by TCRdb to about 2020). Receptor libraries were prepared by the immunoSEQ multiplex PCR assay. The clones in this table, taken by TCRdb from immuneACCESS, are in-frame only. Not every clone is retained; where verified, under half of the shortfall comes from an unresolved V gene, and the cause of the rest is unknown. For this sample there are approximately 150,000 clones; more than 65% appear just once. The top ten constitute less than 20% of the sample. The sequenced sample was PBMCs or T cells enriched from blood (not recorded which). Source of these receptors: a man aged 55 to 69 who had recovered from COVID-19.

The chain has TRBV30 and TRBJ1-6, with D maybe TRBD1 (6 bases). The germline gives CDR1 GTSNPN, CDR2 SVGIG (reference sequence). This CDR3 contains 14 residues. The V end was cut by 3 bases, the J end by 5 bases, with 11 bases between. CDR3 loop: CAWRQGVDNSPLHF. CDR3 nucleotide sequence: TGTGCCTGGAGACAGGGTGTCGATAATTCACCCCTCCACTTT. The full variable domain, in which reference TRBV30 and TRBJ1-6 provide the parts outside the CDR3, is SQTIHQWPATLVQPVGSPLSLECTVEGTSNPNLYWYRQAAGRGLQLLFYSVGIGQISSEVPQNLSASRPQDRQFILSSKKLLLSDSGFYLCAWRQGVDNSPLHFGNGTRLTVT.

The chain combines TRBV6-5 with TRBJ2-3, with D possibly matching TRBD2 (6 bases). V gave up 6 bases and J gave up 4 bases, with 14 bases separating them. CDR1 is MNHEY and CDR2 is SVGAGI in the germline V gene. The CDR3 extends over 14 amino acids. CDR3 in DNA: TGTGCCAGCAGAAGGGACTGGAGCGCAGATACGCAGTATTTT. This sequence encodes CASRRDWSADTQYF.

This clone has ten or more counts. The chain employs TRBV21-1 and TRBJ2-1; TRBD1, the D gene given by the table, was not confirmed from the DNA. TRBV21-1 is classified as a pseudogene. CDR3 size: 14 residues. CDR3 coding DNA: TGTGCCAGCATCCCGAACCAAGGGGGCAATGAGCAGTTCTTC. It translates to CASIPNQGGNEQFF.

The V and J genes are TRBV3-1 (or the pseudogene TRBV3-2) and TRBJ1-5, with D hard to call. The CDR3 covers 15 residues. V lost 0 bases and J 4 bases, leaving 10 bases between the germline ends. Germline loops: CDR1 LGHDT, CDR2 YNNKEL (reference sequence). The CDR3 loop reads CASSQDISGNQPQHF. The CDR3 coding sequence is TGTGCCAGCAGCCAAGATATTTCAGGTAATCAGCCCCAGCATTTT.

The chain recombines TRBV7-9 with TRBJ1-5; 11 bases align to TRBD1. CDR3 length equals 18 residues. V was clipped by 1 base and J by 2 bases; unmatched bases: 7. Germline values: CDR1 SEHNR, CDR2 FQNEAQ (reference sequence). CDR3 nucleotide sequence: TGTGCCAGCAGCTTAGAGGGACAGGGGGTCGGGGGCAATCAGCCCCAGCATTTT. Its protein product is CASSLEGQGVGGNQPQHF. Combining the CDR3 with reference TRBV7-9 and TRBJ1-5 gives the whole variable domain DTGVSQNPRHKITKRGQNVTFRCDPISEHNRLYWYRQTLGQGPEFLTYFQNEAQLEKSRLLSDRFSAERPKGSFSTLEIQRTEQGDSAMYLCASSLEGQGVGGNQPQHFGDGTRLSIL.

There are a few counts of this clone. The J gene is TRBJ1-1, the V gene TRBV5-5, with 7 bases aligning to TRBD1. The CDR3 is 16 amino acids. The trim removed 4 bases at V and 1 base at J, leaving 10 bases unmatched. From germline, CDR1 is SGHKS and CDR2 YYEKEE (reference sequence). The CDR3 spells CASSPGTGQRNTEAFF. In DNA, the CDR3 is TGTGCCAGCAGCCCTGGCACGGGACAGCGGAACACTGAAGCTTTCTTT. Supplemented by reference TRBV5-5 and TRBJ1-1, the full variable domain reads DAGVTQSPTHLIKTRGQQVTLRCSPISGHKSVSWYQQVLGQGPQFIFQYYEKEERGRGNFPDRFSARQFPNYSSELNVNALLLGDSALYLCASSPGTGQRNTEAFFGQGTRLTVV.